This T cell receptor beta chain was obtained from a study of tumor and adjacent non-tumor tissue in lung cancer. Overall study: Histology: 11 to 13 adenocarcinoma, a couple of squamous cell carcinoma, 1 small cell lung cancer. Aged about 31 to 80 years, patients included roughly eleven men and roughly five women with stage I to III disease.

Germline values: CDR1 MNHEY, CDR2 SVGEGT. Trimming took 7 bases from V and 10 from J; bases not matched to a gene: 14. This CDR3 spans 15 amino acids. Study-wide findings and caveats: Higher tumor TCR diversity was associated with shorter survival.

The library came from three nested PCR rounds adapted from ARM-PCR protocols. Each CDR3 protein is one row after TCRdb ran MiXCR on the multiplex PCR reads. Among 120,000 or so distinct CDR3 sequences listed, about 66% were seen once. This sample's RNA came from whole unsorted tissue. Comment on this clonotype: The antigen is undetermined.

This sequence was found in a man under 40 with non-small cell lung cancer. The chain uses TRBV6-2 or TRBV6-3 and TRBJ2-1, with TRBD2 matching over 9 bases. Specimen: lung tumor tissue. CDR3 protein: CASNPGPAGGAEQFF. The CDR3 DNA reads as TGTGCCAGCAACCCCGGACCAGCGGGGGGTGCGGAGCAGTTCTTC.